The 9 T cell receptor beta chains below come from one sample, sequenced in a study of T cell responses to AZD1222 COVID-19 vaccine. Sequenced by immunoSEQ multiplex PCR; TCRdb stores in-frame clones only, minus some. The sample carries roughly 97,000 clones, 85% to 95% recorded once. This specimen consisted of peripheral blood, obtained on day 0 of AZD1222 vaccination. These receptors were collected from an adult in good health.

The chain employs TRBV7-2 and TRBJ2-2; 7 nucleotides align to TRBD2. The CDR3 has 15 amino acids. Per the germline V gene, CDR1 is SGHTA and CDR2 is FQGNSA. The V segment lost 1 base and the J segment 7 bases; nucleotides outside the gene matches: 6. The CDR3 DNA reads TGTGCCAGCAGCTTAGTAAGCGGGACGGGCGGGGAGCTGTTTTTT. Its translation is CASSLVSGTGGELFF. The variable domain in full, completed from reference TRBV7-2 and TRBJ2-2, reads GAGVSQSPSNKVTEKGKDVELRCDPISGHTALYWYRQSLGQGLEFLIYFQGNSAPDKSGLPSDRFSAERTGGSVSTLTIQRTQQEDSAVYLCASSLVSGTGGELFFGEGSRLTVL.

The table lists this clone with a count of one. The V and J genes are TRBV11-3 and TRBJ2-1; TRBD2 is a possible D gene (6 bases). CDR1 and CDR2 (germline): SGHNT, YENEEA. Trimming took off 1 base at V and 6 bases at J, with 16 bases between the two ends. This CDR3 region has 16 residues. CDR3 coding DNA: TGTGCCAGCAGCTTAGGAAACGGGAGAGGTGGCAATGAGCAGTTCTTC. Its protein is CASSLGNGRGGNEQFF.

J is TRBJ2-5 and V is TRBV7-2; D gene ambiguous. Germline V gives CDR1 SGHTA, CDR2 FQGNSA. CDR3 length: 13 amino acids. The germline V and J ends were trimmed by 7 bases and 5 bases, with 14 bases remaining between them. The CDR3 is CASTSPGYETQYF. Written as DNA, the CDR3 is TGTGCCAGCACCTCCCCTGGCTACGAGACCCAGTACTTC.

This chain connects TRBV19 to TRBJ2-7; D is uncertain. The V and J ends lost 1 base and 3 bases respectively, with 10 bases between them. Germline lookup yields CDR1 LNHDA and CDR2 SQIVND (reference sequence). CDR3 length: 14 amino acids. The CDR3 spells CASSIARMGYEQYF. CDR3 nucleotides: TGTGCCAGTAGTATAGCCCGGATGGGCTACGAGCAGTACTTC.

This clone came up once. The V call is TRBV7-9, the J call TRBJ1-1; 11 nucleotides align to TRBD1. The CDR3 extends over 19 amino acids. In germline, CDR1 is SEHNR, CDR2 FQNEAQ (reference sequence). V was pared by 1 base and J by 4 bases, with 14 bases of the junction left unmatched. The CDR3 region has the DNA TGTGCCAGCAGCTTAGGAAGGTCGGGACAGGGGGGAATTGGCACTGAAGCTTTCTTT. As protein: CASSLGRSGQGGIGTEAFF.

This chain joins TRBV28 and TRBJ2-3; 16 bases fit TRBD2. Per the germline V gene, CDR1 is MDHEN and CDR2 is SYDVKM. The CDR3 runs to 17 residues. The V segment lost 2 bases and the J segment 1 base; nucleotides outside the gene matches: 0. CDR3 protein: CASSLGTSGRGTDTQYF. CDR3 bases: TGTGCCAGCAGTTTAGGGACTAGCGGGAGGGGCACAGATACGCAGTATTTT.

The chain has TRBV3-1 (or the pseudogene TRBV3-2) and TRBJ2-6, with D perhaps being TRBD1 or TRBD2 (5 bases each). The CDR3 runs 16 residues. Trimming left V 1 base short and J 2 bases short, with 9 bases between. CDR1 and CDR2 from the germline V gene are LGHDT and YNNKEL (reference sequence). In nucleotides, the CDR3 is TGTGCCAGCAGCCAAGGGGACGGAACTGGGGCCAACGTCCTGACTTTC. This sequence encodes CASSQGDGTGANVLTF.

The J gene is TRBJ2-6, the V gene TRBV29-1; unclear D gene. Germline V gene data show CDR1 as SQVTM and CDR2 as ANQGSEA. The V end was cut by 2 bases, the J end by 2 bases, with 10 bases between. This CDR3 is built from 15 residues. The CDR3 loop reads CSVEKALAGANVLTF. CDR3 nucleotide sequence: TGCAGCGTTGAAAAGGCACTCGCTGGGGCCAACGTCCTGACTTTC.

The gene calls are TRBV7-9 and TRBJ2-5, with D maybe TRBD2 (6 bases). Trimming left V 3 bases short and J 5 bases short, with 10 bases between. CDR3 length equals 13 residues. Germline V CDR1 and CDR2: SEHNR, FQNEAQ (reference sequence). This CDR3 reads CASSFGGSETQYF. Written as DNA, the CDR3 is TGTGCCAGCAGCTTCGGAGGGAGCGAGACCCAGTACTTC.